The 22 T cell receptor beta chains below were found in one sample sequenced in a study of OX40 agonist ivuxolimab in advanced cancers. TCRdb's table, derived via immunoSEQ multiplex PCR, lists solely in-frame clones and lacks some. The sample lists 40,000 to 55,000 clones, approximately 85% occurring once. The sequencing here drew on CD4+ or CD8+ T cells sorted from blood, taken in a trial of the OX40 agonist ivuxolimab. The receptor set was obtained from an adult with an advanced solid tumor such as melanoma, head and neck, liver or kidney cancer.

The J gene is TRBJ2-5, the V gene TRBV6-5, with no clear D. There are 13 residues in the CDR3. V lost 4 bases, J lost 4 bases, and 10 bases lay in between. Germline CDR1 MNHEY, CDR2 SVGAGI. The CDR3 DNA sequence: TGTGCCAGCAGTTCCGTCTTCCTAGAGACCCAGTACTTC. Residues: CASSSVFLETQYF.

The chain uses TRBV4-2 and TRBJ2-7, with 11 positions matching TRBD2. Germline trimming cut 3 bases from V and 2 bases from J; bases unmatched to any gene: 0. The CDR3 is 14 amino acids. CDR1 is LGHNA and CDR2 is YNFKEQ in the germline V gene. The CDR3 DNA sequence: TGTGCCAGCAGCCATAGCGGGAGGGCCTACGAGCAGTACTTC. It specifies CASSHSGRAYEQYF.

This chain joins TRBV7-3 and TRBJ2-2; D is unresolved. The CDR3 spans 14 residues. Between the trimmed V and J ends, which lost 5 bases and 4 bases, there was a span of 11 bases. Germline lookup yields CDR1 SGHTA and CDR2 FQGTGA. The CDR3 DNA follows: TGTGCCAGCAGCCCCGGGCGTGGCACCGGGGAGCTGTTTTTT. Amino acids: CASSPGRGTGELFF.

The CDR3 DNA is TGTGCCTGGAGTCTCGGGAGGGCCGCGGATACGCAGTATTTT. This translates into CAWSLGRAADTQYF. This chain links TRBV30 with TRBJ2-3, with TRBD2 matching 8 bases. Germline-derived CDR1 and CDR2 are GTSNPN and SVGIG (reference sequence). The CDR3 loop spans 14 amino acids. J gave up 6 bases and V 2 bases, and 7 bases lay outside the gene matches.

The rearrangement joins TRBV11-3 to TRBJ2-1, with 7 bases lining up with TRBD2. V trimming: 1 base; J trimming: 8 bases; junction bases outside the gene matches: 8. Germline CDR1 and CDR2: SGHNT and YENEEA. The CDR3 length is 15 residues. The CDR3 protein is CASSLGGAGYHEQFF. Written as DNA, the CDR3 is TGTGCCAGCAGCTTAGGCGGAGCGGGGTACCATGAGCAGTTCTTC.

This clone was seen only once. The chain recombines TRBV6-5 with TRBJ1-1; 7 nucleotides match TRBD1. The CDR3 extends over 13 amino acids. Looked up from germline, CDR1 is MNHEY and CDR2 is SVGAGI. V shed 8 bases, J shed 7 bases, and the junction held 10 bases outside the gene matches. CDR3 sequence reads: CASRLQGGVEAFF. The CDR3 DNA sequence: TGTGCCAGCCGCCTCCAGGGGGGCGTTGAAGCTTTCTTT.

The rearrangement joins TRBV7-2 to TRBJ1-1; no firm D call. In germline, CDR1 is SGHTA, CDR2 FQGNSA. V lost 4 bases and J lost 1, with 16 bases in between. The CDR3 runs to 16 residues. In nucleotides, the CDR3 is TGTGCCAGCAGCTCTGCTGACGGCATTCAGAACACTGAAGCTTTCTTT. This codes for CASSSADGIQNTEAFF.

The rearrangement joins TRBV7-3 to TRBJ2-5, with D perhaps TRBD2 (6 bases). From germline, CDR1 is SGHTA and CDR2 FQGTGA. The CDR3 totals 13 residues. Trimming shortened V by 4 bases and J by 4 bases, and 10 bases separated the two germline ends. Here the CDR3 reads CASSYRRGETQYF. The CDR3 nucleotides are TGTGCCAGCAGCTACAGGAGGGGAGAGACCCAGTACTTC.

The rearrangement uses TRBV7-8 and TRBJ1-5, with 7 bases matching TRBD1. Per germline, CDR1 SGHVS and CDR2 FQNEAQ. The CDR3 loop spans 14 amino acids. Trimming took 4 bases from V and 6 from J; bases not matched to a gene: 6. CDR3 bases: TGTGCCAGCAGCTCGAAGACAGGGAGTCAGCCCCAGCATTTT. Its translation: CASSSKTGSQPQHF. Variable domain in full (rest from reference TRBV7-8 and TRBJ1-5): GAGVSQSPRYKVAKRGQDVALRCDPISGHVSLFWYQQALGQGPEFLTYFQNEAQLDKSGLPSDRFFAERPEGSVSTLKIQRTQQEDSAVYLCASSSKTGSQPQHFGDGTRLSIL.

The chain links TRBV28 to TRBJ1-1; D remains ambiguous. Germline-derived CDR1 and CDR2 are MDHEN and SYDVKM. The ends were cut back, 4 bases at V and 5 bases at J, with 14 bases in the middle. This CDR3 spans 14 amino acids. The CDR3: CASSSSRGRTEAFF. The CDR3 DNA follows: TGTGCCAGCAGTTCGTCTCGGGGAAGGACTGAAGCTTTCTTT.

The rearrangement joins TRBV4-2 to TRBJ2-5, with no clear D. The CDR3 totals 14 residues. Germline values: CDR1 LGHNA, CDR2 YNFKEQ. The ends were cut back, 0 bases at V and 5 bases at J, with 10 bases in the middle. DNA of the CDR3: TGTGCCAGCAGCCAAGATGTCTATAAGGAGACCCAGTACTTC. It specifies CASSQDVYKETQYF.

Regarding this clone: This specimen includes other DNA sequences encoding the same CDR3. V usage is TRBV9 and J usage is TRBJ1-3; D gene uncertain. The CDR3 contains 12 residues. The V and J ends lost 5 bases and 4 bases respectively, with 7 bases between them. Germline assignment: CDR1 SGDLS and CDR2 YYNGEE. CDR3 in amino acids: CASRGSGNTIYF. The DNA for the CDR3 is TGTGCCAGCAGGGGGAGCGGAAACACCATATATTTT.

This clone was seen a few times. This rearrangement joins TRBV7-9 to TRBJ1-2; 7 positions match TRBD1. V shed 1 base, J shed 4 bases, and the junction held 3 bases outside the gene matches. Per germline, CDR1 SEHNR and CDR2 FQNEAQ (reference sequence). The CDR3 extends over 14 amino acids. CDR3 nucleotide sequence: TGTGCCAGCAGCTTAGTAGGGGGCGTCTATGGCTACACCTTC. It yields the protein CASSLVGGVYGYTF.

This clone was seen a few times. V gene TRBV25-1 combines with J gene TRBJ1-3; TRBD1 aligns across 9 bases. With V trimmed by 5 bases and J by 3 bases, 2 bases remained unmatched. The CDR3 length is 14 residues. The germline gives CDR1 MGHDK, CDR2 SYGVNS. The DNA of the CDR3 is TGTGCCAGCAGTCGGACAGGGGATGGAAACACCATATATTTT. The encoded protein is CASSRTGDGNTIYF.

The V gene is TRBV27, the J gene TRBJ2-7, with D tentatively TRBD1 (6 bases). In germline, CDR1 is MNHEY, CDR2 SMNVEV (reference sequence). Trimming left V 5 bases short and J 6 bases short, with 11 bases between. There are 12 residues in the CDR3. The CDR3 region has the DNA TGTGCCAGCAGTACCACAGGGCGCGAGCAGTACTTC. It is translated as CASSTTGREQYF.

The CDR3: CASSLDGSTTEQFF. As DNA, the CDR3 is TGCGCCAGCAGCTTGGACGGAAGTACAACTGAGCAGTTCTTC. The chain is built from TRBV5-1 and TRBJ2-1, with D uncertain. The CDR3 is 14 amino acids. Germline V gives CDR1 SGHRS, CDR2 YFSETQ. Trimming cost V 0 bases and J 9 bases, with 13 bases left between them.

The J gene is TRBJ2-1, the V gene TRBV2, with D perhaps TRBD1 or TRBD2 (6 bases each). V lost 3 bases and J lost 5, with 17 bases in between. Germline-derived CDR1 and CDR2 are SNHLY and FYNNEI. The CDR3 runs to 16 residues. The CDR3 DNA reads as TGTGCCAGCAGTGACAGATGGGGGGACAAAAACAATGAGCAGTTCTTC. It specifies CASSDRWGDKNNEQFF.

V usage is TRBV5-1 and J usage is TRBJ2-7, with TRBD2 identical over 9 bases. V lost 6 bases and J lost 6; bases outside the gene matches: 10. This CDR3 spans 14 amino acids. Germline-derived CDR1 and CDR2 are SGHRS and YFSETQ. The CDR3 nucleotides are TGCGCCAGCACGGGTCCCGCGGGGGGGCTCGAGCAGTACTTC. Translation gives CASTGPAGGLEQYF.

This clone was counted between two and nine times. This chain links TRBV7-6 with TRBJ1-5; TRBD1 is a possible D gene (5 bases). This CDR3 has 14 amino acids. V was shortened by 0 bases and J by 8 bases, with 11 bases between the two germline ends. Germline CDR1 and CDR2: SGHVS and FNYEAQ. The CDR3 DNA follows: TGTGCCAGCAGCTTAGCCGGCCCAGGGAAGCCCCAGCATTTT. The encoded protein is CASSLAGPGKPQHF.

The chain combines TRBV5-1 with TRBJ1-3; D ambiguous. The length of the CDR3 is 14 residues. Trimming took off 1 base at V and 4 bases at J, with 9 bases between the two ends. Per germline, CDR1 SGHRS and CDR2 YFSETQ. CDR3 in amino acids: CASSLTPWGNTIYF. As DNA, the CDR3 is TGCGCCAGCAGCTTGACCCCTTGGGGAAACACCATATATTTT.

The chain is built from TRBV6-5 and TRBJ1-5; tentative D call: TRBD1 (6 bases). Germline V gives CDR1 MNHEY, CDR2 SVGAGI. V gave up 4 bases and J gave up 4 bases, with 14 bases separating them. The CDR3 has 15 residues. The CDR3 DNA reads TGTGCCAGCAGTTCCTTGGACAGACCGAATCAGCCCCAGCATTTT. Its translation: CASSSLDRPNQPQHF.

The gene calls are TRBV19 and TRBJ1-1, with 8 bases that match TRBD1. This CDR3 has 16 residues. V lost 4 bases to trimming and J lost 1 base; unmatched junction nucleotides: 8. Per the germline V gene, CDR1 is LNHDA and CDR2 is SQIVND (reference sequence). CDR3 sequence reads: CASSTRQGSANTEAFF. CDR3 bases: TGTGCCAGTAGTACTCGACAGGGGAGTGCGAACACTGAAGCTTTCTTT. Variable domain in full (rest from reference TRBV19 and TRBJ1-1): DGGITQSPKYLFRKEGQNVTLSCEQNLNHDAMYWYRQDPGQGLRLIYYSQIVNDFQKGDIAEGYSVSREKKESFPLTVTSAQKNPTAFYLCASSTRQGSANTEAFFGQGTRLTVV.